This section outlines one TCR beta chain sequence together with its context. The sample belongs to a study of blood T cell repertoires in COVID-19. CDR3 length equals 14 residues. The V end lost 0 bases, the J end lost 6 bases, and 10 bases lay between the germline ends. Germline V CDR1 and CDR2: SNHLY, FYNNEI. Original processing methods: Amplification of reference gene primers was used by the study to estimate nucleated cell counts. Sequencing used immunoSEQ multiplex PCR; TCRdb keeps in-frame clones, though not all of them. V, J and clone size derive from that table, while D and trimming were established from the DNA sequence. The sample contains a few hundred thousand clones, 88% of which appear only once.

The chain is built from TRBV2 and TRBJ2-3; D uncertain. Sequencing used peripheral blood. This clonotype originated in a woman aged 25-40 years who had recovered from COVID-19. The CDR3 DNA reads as TGTGCCAGCAGTGAAGCGCGAGGTACCGATACGCAGTATTTT. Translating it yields CASSEARGTDTQYF.